This is a list of T cell receptor beta chains from one sample in a study of T cell changes during pregnancy in multiple sclerosis. Profiling relied on immunoSEQ multiplex PCR, and the TCRdb table lists in-frame clones only, not all of them. Here the sample spans 70,000 to 80,000 clones, about 85% being singletons. The sequences come from peripheral blood, collected before pregnancy. These receptors were collected from a female donor with multiple sclerosis, enrolled in a pregnancy study. The CDR3 runs from the conserved cysteine through the conserved F or W. D genes are given only for firm matches. Some rows have no size entry. The others give once, few or many, or a class for an expanded clone.

V	D	size	J	length	DNA	CDR3
TRBV18	TRBD1	.	TRBJ2-1	17	TGTGCCAGCTCACCCACTACTTCGGGACAGGGGGCGAATGAGCAGTTCTTC	CASSPTTSGQGANEQFF
TRBV5-5	.	.	TRBJ1-1	14	TGTGCCAGCAGCCGCACTTCGGGGGACACTGAAGCTTTCTTT	CASSRTSGDTEAFF
TRBV6-6	.	.	TRBJ1-4	15	TGTGCCAGCACCTCAGTACAGGACACCAGGGAAAAACTGTTTTTT	CASTSVQDTREKLFF
TRBV30	.	.	TRBJ1-2	15	TGTGCCTGGAGTAGGTGGGGGCGAGCTAACTATGGCTACACCTTC	CAWSRWGRANYGYTF
TRBV19	TRBD1	.	TRBJ2-1	15	TGTGCCAGTAGTATAGGGCAGGGGGCAGGCAATGAGCAGTTCTTC	CASSIGQGAGNEQFF
TRBV9	TRBD1	.	TRBJ2-7	16	TGTGCCAGCAGCCCTCCCGCAGGGACAGTCTCCTACGAGCAGTACTTC	CASSPPAGTVSYEQYF
TRBV29-1	.	.	TRBJ2-7	12	TGCAGCGTTGAAGTGACAGACTACGAGCAGTACTTC	CSVEVTDYEQYF
TRBV2	.	.	TRBJ1-1	13	TGTGCCAGCAGTGGGGCAGGGCAAGGTGAAGCTTTCTTT	CASSGAGQGEAFF
TRBV6-1	.	.	TRBJ2-3	15	TGTGCCAGCAGTGAAAACGGCGGGATGGGAGATACGCAGTATTTT	CASSENGGMGDTQYF
TRBV5-8	.	.	TRBJ2-5	15	TGTGCCAGCAGCCTCCCCGGGACTTTCCTAGAGACCCAGTACTTC	CASSLPGTFLETQYF
TRBV19	TRBD2	.	TRBJ2-5	15	TGTGCCAGTAAAATATCGCTAGCGGGGGGAGAGACCCAGTACTTC	CASKISLAGGETQYF
TRBV7-2	.	.	TRBJ1-5	13	TGTGCCAGCAGCTTAGACTTTTCGATGGCCCAGCATTTT	CASSLDFSMAQHF
TRBV18	.	.	TRBJ2-1	16	TGTGCCAGCTCAGCCTCGCTAGCGTCCCTCAACAATGAGCAGTTCTTC	CASSASLASLNNEQFF
TRBV19	.	.	TRBJ1-5	16	TGTGCCAGTAGTAACCCGACGGGTTTGGGAGATCAGCCCCAGCATTTT	CASSNPTGLGDQPQHF
TRBV7-2	.	.	TRBJ1-5	15	TGTGCCAGCAGCTTAGGGCCAGGACTCAATCAGCCCCAGCATTTT	CASSLGPGLNQPQHF
TRBV19	.	.	TRBJ2-7	16	TGTGCCAGTAGTATACTGGCAGGCCCTCTGGTGTACGAGCAGTACTTC	CASSILAGPLVYEQYF
TRBV19	.	.	TRBJ1-2	12	TGTGCCAGTAAGAGGGTGGACTATGGCTACACCTTC	CASKRVDYGYTF
TRBV12-5	TRBD1	once	TRBJ2-2	15	TGTGCTAGTGGTCCCGACAGGGGAGTAACCGGGGAGCTGTTTTTT	CASGPDRGVTGELFF
TRBV11-3	.	.	TRBJ2-1	14	TGTGCCAGCAGCTTTGAGACGGGGAGCGACGAGCAGTTCTTC	CASSFETGSDEQFF
TRBV10-2	.	.	TRBJ2-1	15	TGCGCCAGCAGCGGGGTTGATAGCTCCTACAATGAGCAGTTCTTC	CASSGVDSSYNEQFF
TRBV27	.	.	TRBJ2-5	13	TGTGCCAGCGGCGGAGCCTTCCAAGAGACCCAGTACTTC	CASGGAFQETQYF
TRBV5-1	TRBD2	.	TRBJ2-5	16	TGCGCCAGCAGCAGAGCACTAGCGGGGGAGCGAGAGACCCAGTACTTC	CASSRALAGERETQYF
TRBV2	.	few	TRBJ1-4	14	TGTGCCAGCAGTGAACAGGGCGCTAATGAAAAACTGTTTTTT	CASSEQGANEKLFF
TRBV4-3	.	.	TRBJ2-7	15	TGCGCCAGCAGCCAAGGGCCCTTGGTAACCTACGAGCAGTACTTC	CASSQGPLVTYEQYF
TRBV9	TRBD1	.	TRBJ1-2	15	TGTGCCAGCAGCGGGGCCGGGACAGGGGTTGATGGCTACACCTTC	CASSGAGTGVDGYTF
TRBV2	.	.	TRBJ1-5	16	TGTGCCAGCAGTGGGCCAGGGGACCGGGGCAATCAGCCCCAGCATTTT	CASSGPGDRGNQPQHF
TRBV30	TRBD2	.	TRBJ2-7	16	TGTGCCTGGAGTGGGGCGAAGCGGGGGGGCCTATACGAGCAGTACTTC	CAWSGAKRGGLYEQYF
TRBV9	.	once	TRBJ1-2	15	TGTGCCAGCAGCGTACAACGCGGATCCCTCTATGGCTACACCTTC	CASSVQRGSLYGYTF
TRBV5-1	.	.	TRBJ1-1	15	TGCGCCAGCAGCTACTCCGGAACGGAGGGCGGGGTGGCTTTCTTT	CASSYSGTEGGVAFF
TRBV5-4	TRBD1	.	TRBJ1-1	16	TGTGCCAGCAGCTTGGATACAGGGGGTTGGATCACTGAAGCTTTCTTT	CASSLDTGGWITEAFF
TRBV27	.	once	TRBJ2-3	13	TGTGCCAGCAGTCACGCCGGGGTAGATACGCAGTATTTT	CASSHAGVDTQYF
TRBV7-8	TRBD2	.	TRBJ2-2	15	TGTGCCAGCAGCGTTACTGGCGGGAGCACCGGGGAGCTGTTTTTT	CASSVTGGSTGELFF
TRBV19	TRBD2	.	TRBJ2-3	15	TGTGCCAGTAGTATAGGGGACTACCCCACAGATACGCAGTATTTT	CASSIGDYPTDTQYF
TRBV4-2	TRBD1	.	TRBJ1-5	15	TGTGCCAGCAGCCAAAACACAGGGGGGGGCCAGCCCCAGCATTTT	CASSQNTGGGQPQHF
TRBV11-3	.	.	TRBJ1-1	15	TGTGCCAGCAGTGGGACGGCGGGGGGGAACACTGAAGCTTTCTTT	CASSGTAGGNTEAFF
TRBV5-6	.	.	TRBJ1-6	13	TGTGCCAGCAGCTTGGCGGATAATTCACCCCTCCACTTT	CASSLADNSPLHF
TRBV7-2	.	.	TRBJ2-7	14	TGTGCCAGCAGCTCGCGGGACGGATTATACGAGCAGTACTTC	CASSSRDGLYEQYF
TRBV9	.	.	TRBJ1-1	15	TGTGCCAGCAGCGTAGAGGGGGGGTCATTCACTGAAGCTTTCTTT	CASSVEGGSFTEAFF
TRBV6-5	.	.	TRBJ2-7	15	TGTGCCAGCGCTGGGGCTGGGAACCCTTCCTACGAGCAGTACTTC	CASAGAGNPSYEQYF
TRBV10-1	.	.	TRBJ1-1	14	TGCGCCAGCAGTGTACGAGTAGAGGGAACTGAAGCTTTCTTT	CASSVRVEGTEAFF
TRBV30	TRBD1	.	TRBJ1-5	13	TGTGCCTGGAGCGACACAGGGGGACAGCCCCAGCATTTT	CAWSDTGGQPQHF
TRBV20-1	.	.	TRBJ2-1	11	TGCAGTGCTAGCTCTAGGAATGAGCAGTTCTTC	CSASSRNEQFF
TRBV5-6	TRBD1	.	TRBJ2-7	15	TGTGCCAGCAGCTGGCCGGGACAGGACATCTACGAGCAGTACTTC	CASSWPGQDIYEQYF
TRBV10-3	TRBD1	.	TRBJ2-7	16	TGTGCCATCAGTGGAACAGGGGGCTTAAAATCCTACGAGCAGTACTTC	CAISGTGGLKSYEQYF
TRBV29-1	.	.	TRBJ2-5	12	TGCAGCGTTGACAGATTTCAGGAGACCCAGTACTTC	CSVDRFQETQYF
TRBV9	TRBD2	.	TRBJ2-4	15	TGTGCCAGCAGCGTAGGCGGGGGGACGGGAAACATTCAGTACTTC	CASSVGGGTGNIQYF
TRBV6-5	TRBD2	.	TRBJ2-7	13	TGTGCCAGCAGGGGGAGGGAGTCCTACGAGCAGTACTTC	CASRGRESYEQYF
TRBV30	TRBD1	.	TRBJ2-1	15	TGTGCCTGGAGTGTAGGCCAAAAGGGGGCCAATGAGCAGTTCTTC	CAWSVGQKGANEQFF
TRBV10-3	TRBD1	.	TRBJ1-2	17	TGTGCCACCAGGTCCGGGACAGGGGGCGGTGTGGGCTATGGCTACACCTTC	CATRSGTGGGVGYGYTF